The rows below give T cell receptor beta chains drawn from one sample of a study of T cell responses to AZD1222 COVID-19 vaccine. Only in-frame clones appear in the TCRdb table, and some are missing; sequencing was by immunoSEQ multiplex PCR. The sample records around 120,000 clones, approximately 85% being singletons. The sample consisted of peripheral blood, taken on day 0 of MenACWY control vaccination. The receptors come from an adult in good health. CDR3s include the opening cysteine and the closing phenylalanine or tryptophan. A D gene is named only where the DNA matches it firmly. For some rows the clone size is stated as once, few or many, or as a class when expanded; others skip it.

d_call	v_call	j_call	clone_size	cdr3_aa	cdr3_nt
TRBD1	TRBV6-5	TRBJ1-4	.	CASSLTGKDEKLFF	TGTGCCAGCAGCCTGACAGGGAAGGATGAAAAACTGTTTTTT
.	TRBV9	TRBJ2-7	.	CASSVGQVSYEQYF	TGTGCCAGCAGCGTAGGACAGGTATCCTACGAGCAGTACTTC
.	TRBV9	TRBJ1-2	many	CASSPGQPFYGYTF	TGTGCCAGCAGTCCCGGACAGCCCTTTTATGGCTACACCTTC
TRBD1	TRBV7-6	TRBJ1-1	.	CASSPDSGGVSNTEAFF	TGTGCCAGCAGCCCAGACTCAGGGGGCGTTTCGAACACTGAAGCTTTCTTT
TRBD1	TRBV10-2	TRBJ1-4	once	CASRTGANEKLFF	TGCGCCAGTCGGACAGGAGCTAATGAAAAACTGTTTTTT
.	TRBV6-6	TRBJ2-7	.	CASTGQGAIPYEQYF	TGTGCCAGCACCGGACAAGGGGCCATCCCTTACGAGCAGTACTTC
.	TRBV3-1/TRBV3-2	TRBJ1-2	.	CASSRRSGNYGYTF	TGTGCCAGCAGCCGTAGAAGTGGGAACTATGGCTACACCTTC
TRBD1	TRBV4-1	TRBJ1-3	.	CASSPQGTGGSGNTIYF	TGCGCCAGCAGCCCTCAAGGGACAGGAGGGTCTGGAAACACCATATATTTT
.	TRBV7-8	TRBJ2-1	.	CASSFRPSSYNEQFF	TGTGCCAGCAGCTTTCGCCCGAGCTCCTACAATGAGCAGTTCTTC
TRBD1	TRBV28	TRBJ1-4	.	CASSPMTGYFSASNEKLFF	TGTGCCAGCAGTCCGATGACAGGGTATTTTTCGGCAAGTAATGAAAAACTGTTTTTT
TRBD1	TRBV7-8	TRBJ2-5	.	CASTGTDQETQYF	TGTGCCAGCACCGGGACAGACCAAGAGACCCAGTACTTC